The rows below give T cell receptor beta chains drawn from one sample of a study of cytomegalovirus exposure and HLA in healthy donors. Libraries were prepared by immunoSEQ multiplex PCR; TCRdb keeps only in-frame clonotypes and omits some of them. The table includes about 59,000 clones, about four fifths detected once. The specimen was PBMCs. All receptors come from a middle-aged woman in good health and CMV-seronegative. The CDR3 runs from the conserved cysteine through the conserved F or W. A D gene is named only where the DNA matches it firmly. The listing skips clone size in some rows; elsewhere it reads once, few, many or a size class.

>-|TRBD2|TRBV19|TRBJ2-7
CASSLTSGRVHEQYF
TGTGCCAGTAGCCTGACTAGCGGGAGGGTCCACGAGCAGTACTTC
>-|-|TRBV27|TRBJ2-1
CASSLSGTRDEQFF
TGTGCCAGCAGTTTATCCGGGACAAGGGATGAGCAGTTCTTC
>-|-|TRBV7-9|TRBJ1-5
CASSFGSGNNQPQHF
TGTGCCAGCAGCTTTGGGTCAGGAAACAATCAGCCCCAGCATTTT
>-|-|TRBV28|TRBJ1-2
CAIGEHGYTF
TGTGCCATCGGAGAGCATGGCTACACCTTC
>-|-|TRBV5-1|TRBJ2-3
CASSVGRVGADTQYF
TGCGCCAGCAGCGTGGGACGGGTAGGGGCAGATACGCAGTATTTT
>-|TRBD1|TRBV18|TRBJ1-2
CASSRDRGRSYGYTF
TGTGCCAGCTCACGGGACAGGGGGCGCAGCTATGGCTACACCTTC
>-|TRBD1|TRBV27|TRBJ2-7
CASSLQQGAIHEQYF
TGTGCCAGCAGTTTACAGCAGGGGGCCATCCACGAGCAGTACTTC
>-|-|TRBV4-1|TRBJ2-7
CASSRAGANYEQYF
TGCGCCAGCAGCCGAGCAGGGGCAAACTACGAGCAGTACTTC
>-|-|TRBV11-2|TRBJ2-7
CASSSSYEQYF
TGTGCCAGCAGCTCTTCCTACGAGCAGTACTTC
>-|TRBD1|TRBV6-5|TRBJ2-7
CASSWGQGGYEQYF
TGTGCCAGCAGTTGGGGACAGGGGGGCTACGAGCAGTACTTC
>-|TRBD2|TRBV19|TRBJ2-7
CASSGGQRGFSSYEQYF
TGTGCCAGTAGTGGAGGTCAGCGGGGGTTCTCTTCCTACGAGCAGTACTTC
>-|TRBD1|TRBV4-1|TRBJ1-5
CASSEPGQGYQPQHF
TGCGCCAGCAGCGAGCCGGGACAGGGGTATCAGCCCCAGCATTTT
>once|TRBD2|TRBV19|TRBJ2-5
CASSIATSGRETQYF
TGTGCCAGTAGTATCGCGACTAGCGGGAGGGAGACCCAGTACTTC
>-|-|TRBV5-4|TRBJ1-1
CASSLDSRDTEAFF
TGTGCCAGCAGCTTGGATAGCCGCGACACTGAAGCTTTCTTT
>once|TRBD1|TRBV10-3|TRBJ1-1
CAIQGAVNTEAFF
TGTGCCATACAGGGGGCTGTGAACACTGAAGCTTTCTTT
>few|TRBD2|TRBV9|TRBJ2-1
CASSSALGLAGEVEQFF
TGTGCCAGCAGCTCCGCTTTGGGACTAGCGGGAGAGGTTGAGCAGTTCTTC
>-|TRBD1|TRBV28|TRBJ1-2
CASSLGGDRHGYTF
TGTGCCAGCAGTTTAGGAGGGGACAGGCATGGCTACACCTTC
>few|TRBD2|TRBV9|TRBJ2-1
CASSPSGSMYNEQFF
TGTGCCAGCAGCCCTAGCGGGAGCATGTACAATGAGCAGTTCTTC
>-|TRBD2|TRBV27|TRBJ2-7
CASSLASGESYEQYF
TGTGCCAGCAGTTTAGCTAGCGGGGAATCCTACGAGCAGTACTTC
>-|TRBD2|TRBV6-4|TRBJ2-1
CASTTTVRESYNEQFF
TGTGCCAGCACCACTACGGTGCGGGAGAGCTACAATGAGCAGTTCTTC
>-|TRBD2|TRBV5-1|TRBJ2-1
CASSLAPSGTNEQFF
TGCGCCAGCAGCTTGGCACCTAGCGGGACGAATGAGCAGTTCTTC
>-|TRBD2|TRBV7-6|TRBJ2-1
CASSLEAASGNYNEQFF
TGTGCCAGCAGCTTAGAGGCGGCTAGCGGGAACTACAATGAGCAGTTCTTC
>-|TRBD1|TRBV30|TRBJ1-3
CAWAGTASGNTIYF
TGTGCCTGGGCCGGGACAGCCTCTGGAAACACCATATATTTT
>-|TRBD1|TRBV11-1|TRBJ2-6
CASSKGQGARGANVLTF
TGTGCCAGCAGCAAGGGACAGGGGGCGCGGGGGGCCAACGTCCTGACTTTC
>-|TRBD2|TRBV19|TRBJ2-1
CASSLGLAGSNNEQFF
TGTGCCAGTAGTTTGGGACTAGCGGGGTCCAACAATGAGCAGTTCTTC
>-|-|TRBV7-6|TRBJ2-1
CASSLVGPGVSGEQFF
TGTGCCAGCAGCTTAGTGGGGCCAGGGGTGTCTGGTGAGCAGTTCTTC
>-|-|TRBV19|TRBJ1-1
CASSIAGANTEAFF
TGTGCCAGTAGTATAGCAGGGGCGAACACTGAAGCTTTCTTT
>once|TRBD2|TRBV2|TRBJ2-1
CASTPGGGSPAEQFF
TGTGCCAGCACCCCCGGGGGGGGTAGCCCGGCTGAGCAGTTCTTC
>-|TRBD1|TRBV6-5|TRBJ1-4
CASSLPGQAPTLFF
TGTGCCAGCAGTCTTCCGGGACAGGCTCCAACACTGTTTTTT
>-|TRBD2|TRBV9|TRBJ2-3
CASSVGGLAKDTQYF
TGTGCCAGCAGCGTAGGTGGACTAGCGAAGGATACGCAGTATTTT
>few|-|TRBV19|TRBJ2-7
CASSIETRGEQYF
TGTGCCAGTAGTATCGAGACACGGGGCGAGCAGTACTTC
>-|TRBD1|TRBV4-3|TRBJ2-7
CASSQWTGAYEQYF
TGCGCCAGCAGCCAATGGACAGGGGCCTACGAGCAGTACTTC
>-|-|TRBV27|TRBJ2-1
CASSPYSSYNEQFF
TGTGCCAGCAGTCCCTACAGCTCCTACAATGAGCAGTTCTTC
>-|-|TRBV6-5|TRBJ2-1
CASSRYENYNEQFF
TGTGCCAGCAGTCGCTATGAGAACTACAATGAGCAGTTCTTC
>once|TRBD1|TRBV4-3|TRBJ2-5
CASSPVLQGAGGAETQYF
TGCGCCAGCAGCCCGGTCCTCCAGGGGGCAGGGGGCGCGGAGACCCAGTACTTC
>-|TRBD1|TRBV28|TRBJ1-1
CASRYDRVNTEAFF
TGTGCCAGCAGGTATGACAGGGTGAACACTGAAGCTTTCTTT
>-|TRBD1|TRBV28|TRBJ1-1
CASRRAGQGTTEAFF
TGTGCCAGCAGGCGGGCCGGACAGGGCACCACTGAAGCTTTCTTT
>-|TRBD1|TRBV4-1|TRBJ2-6
CASSQWTGDRGANVLTF
TGCGCCAGCAGCCAGTGGACAGGCGATCGTGGGGCCAACGTCCTGACTTTC
>few|-|TRBV19|TRBJ1-1
CASSPWRGTEAFF
TGTGCCAGTAGCCCTTGGCGGGGGACTGAAGCTTTCTTT
>-|TRBD1|TRBV27|TRBJ1-5
CASSEIGTGGSQPQHF
TGTGCCAGCAGTGAAATCGGGACAGGGGGAAGTCAGCCCCAGCATTTT
>-|-|TRBV27|TRBJ1-2
CASSPSGHYGYTF
TGTGCCAGCAGCCCTTCAGGACATTATGGCTACACCTTC
>-|-|TRBV27|TRBJ2-7
CASSLGPLAYEQYF
TGTGCCAGCAGTTTGGGGCCTCTAGCCTACGAGCAGTACTTC
>-|-|TRBV5-1|TRBJ1-1
CASSLVSDYRVEAFF
TGCGCCAGCAGCTTGGTTAGCGATTACCGGGTTGAAGCTTTCTTT
>-|TRBD2|TRBV9|TRBJ2-1
CASSGASGGLAINHNEQFF
TGTGCCAGCAGCGGAGCCTCCGGGGGACTAGCGATAAATCACAATGAGCAGTTCTTC
>-|-|TRBV7-9|TRBJ2-3
CASSLSGPSTDTQYF
TGTGCCAGCAGCTTATCTGGGCCTAGCACAGATACGCAGTATTTT
>once|TRBD2|TRBV5-1|TRBJ2-3
CASSLETGLAGDTQYF
TGCGCCAGCAGCTTGGAAACGGGACTAGCGGGAGATACGCAGTATTTT
>-|TRBD1|TRBV6-6|TRBJ2-7
CASSSRQGVYEQYF
TGTGCCAGCAGTTCCAGACAGGGAGTCTACGAGCAGTACTTC
>-|TRBD1|TRBV28|TRBJ2-7
CASSLEGGRRDRSSYEQYF
TGTGCCAGCAGTTTAGAGGGCGGGCGCCGGGACAGAAGCTCCTACGAGCAGTACTTC
>-|TRBD2|TRBV10-3|TRBJ2-3
CAISEGLAGGLNTQYF
TGTGCCATCAGTGAGGGACTAGCGGGAGGGCTCAATACGCAGTATTTT
>-|-|TRBV5-1|TRBJ2-6
CASSSRGSGANVLTF
TGCGCCAGCAGCTCAAGGGGCTCTGGGGCCAACGTCCTGACTTTC
>-|-|TRBV19|TRBJ1-5
CASTAWTDSNQPQHF
TGTGCCAGTACCGCATGGACAGACTCAAATCAGCCCCAGCATTTT
>-|TRBD2|TRBV27|TRBJ2-7
CASSLSETSSYEQYF
TGTGCCAGCAGTTTATCCGAGACTAGCTCGTACGAGCAGTACTTC
>few|TRBD2|TRBV15|TRBJ2-7
CATSGLAAYEQYF
TGTGCCACCAGTGGACTAGCAGCCTACGAGCAGTACTTC
>-|-|TRBV11-2|TRBJ1-1
CASSSIQGMNTEAFF
TGTGCCAGCAGCTCGATACAGGGCATGAACACTGAAGCTTTCTTT